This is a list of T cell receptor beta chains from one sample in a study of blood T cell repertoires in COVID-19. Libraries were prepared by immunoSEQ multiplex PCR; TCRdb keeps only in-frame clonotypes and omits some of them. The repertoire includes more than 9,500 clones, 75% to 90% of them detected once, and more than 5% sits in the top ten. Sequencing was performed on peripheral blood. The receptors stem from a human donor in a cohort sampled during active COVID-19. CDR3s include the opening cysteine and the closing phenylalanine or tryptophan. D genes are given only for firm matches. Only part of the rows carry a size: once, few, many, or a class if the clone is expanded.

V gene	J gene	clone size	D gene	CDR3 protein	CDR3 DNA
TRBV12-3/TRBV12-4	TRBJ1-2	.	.	CASTLRGYYGYTF	TGTGCCAGCACCCTACGGGGATACTATGGCTACACCTTC
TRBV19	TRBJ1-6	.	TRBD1	CASTPFNRGTPLHF	TGTGCCAGTACCCCCTTTAACAGGGGAACCCCCCTCCACTTT
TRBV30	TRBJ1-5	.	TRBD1	CAWSWGQGSNQPQHF	TGTGCCTGGAGTTGGGGACAGGGGAGCAATCAGCCCCAGCATTTT
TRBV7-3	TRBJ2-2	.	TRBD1	CASSARTGQTGELFF	TGTGCCAGCAGCGCTCGGACAGGTCAGACCGGGGAGCTGTTTTTT
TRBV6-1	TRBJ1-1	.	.	CASSEGTKNTEAFF	TGTGCCAGCAGTGAAGGGACAAAGAACACTGAAGCTTTCTTT
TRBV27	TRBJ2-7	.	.	CASSGALLLGQYF	TGTGCCAGCAGTGGCGCCCTACTCCTAGGGCAGTACTTC
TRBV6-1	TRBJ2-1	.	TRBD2	CASSESGTTYNEQFF	TGTGCCAGCAGTGAGAGCGGGACCACATACAATGAGCAGTTCTTC
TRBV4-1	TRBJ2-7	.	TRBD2	CASSQGTSGLYEQYF	TGCGCCAGCAGCCAGGGGACTAGCGGACTCTACGAGCAGTACTTC
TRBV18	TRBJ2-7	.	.	CASSPATDYEQYF	TGTGCCAGCTCGCCGGCGACAGATTACGAGCAGTACTTC
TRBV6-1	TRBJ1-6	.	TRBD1	CASSEAQQGAFPLHF	TGTGCCAGCAGTGAAGCGCAACAGGGGGCCTTCCCCCTCCACTTT
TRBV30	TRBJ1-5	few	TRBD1	CAWSGTGGNQPQHF	TGTGCCTGGAGTGGGACAGGGGGCAATCAGCCCCAGCATTTT
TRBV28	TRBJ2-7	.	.	CASSVQYEQYF	TGTGCCAGCAGTGTACAATACGAGCAGTACTTC
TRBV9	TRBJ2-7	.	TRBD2	CASSVGGSYEQYF	TGTGCCAGCAGCGTCGGGGGGAGCTACGAGCAGTACTTC
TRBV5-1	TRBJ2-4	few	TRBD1	CASSLVGTVESVLQYF	TGCGCCAGCAGCTTGGTCGGGACAGTGGAGTCGGTTCTTCAGTACTTC
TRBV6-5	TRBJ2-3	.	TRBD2	CASSWGMSGGPDTQYF	TGTGCCAGCAGTTGGGGCATGAGCGGGGGGCCAGATACGCAGTATTTT
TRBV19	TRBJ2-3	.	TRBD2	CASSKVGGSSTDTQYF	TGTGCCAGTAGTAAGGTGGGCGGGAGTAGCACAGATACGCAGTATTTT
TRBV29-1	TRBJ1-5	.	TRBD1	CSVRQGGNQPQHF	TGCAGCGTTCGACAGGGGGGCAATCAGCCCCAGCATTTT
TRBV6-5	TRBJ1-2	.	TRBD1	CASSTGTAVNYGYTF	TGTGCCAGCAGCACCGGGACAGCCGTTAACTATGGCTACACCTTC
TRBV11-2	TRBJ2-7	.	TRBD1	CASSGRGRFEQYF	TGTGCCAGCAGCGGCAGGGGGCGTTTCGAGCAGTACTTC
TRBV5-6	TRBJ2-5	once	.	CASSGDWQETQYF	TGTGCCAGCAGCGGGGACTGGCAAGAGACCCAGTACTTC
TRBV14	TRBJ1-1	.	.	CASSQEYRPNTEAFF	TGTGCCAGCAGCCAAGAATACAGGCCGAACACTGAAGCTTTCTTT
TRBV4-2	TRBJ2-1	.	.	CASSQDQGVNEQFF	TGTGCCAGCAGCCAAGACCAGGGTGTAAATGAGCAGTTCTTC
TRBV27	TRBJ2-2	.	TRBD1	CASSYRDSGIGELFF	TGTGCCAGCAGCTATAGGGACAGTGGTATCGGGGAGCTGTTTTTT
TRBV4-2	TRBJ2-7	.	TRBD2	CASSQDRGRSYEQYF	TGTGCCAGCAGCCAAGATCGCGGGAGGAGTTACGAGCAGTACTTC
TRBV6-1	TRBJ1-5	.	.	CASSETGYGRPQHF	TGTGCCAGCAGTGAGACGGGGTATGGCCGGCCCCAGCATTTT
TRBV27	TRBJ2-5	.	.	CASSPHSQEGETQYF	TGTGCCAGCAGTCCTCACTCCCAAGAGGGAGAGACCCAGTACTTC